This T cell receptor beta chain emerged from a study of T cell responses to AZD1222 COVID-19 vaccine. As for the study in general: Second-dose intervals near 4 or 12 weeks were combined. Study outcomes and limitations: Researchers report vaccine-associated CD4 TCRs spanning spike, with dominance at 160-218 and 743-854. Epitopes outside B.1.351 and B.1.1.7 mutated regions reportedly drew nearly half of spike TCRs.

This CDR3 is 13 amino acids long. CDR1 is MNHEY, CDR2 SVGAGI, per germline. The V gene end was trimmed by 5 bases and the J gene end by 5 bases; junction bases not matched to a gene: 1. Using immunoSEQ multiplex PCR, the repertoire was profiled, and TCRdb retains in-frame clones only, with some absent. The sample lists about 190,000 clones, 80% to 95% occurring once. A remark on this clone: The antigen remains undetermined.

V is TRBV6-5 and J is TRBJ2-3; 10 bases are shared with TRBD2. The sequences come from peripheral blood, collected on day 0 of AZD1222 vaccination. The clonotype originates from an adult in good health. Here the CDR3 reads CASSPSGGDTQYF. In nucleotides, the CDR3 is TGTGCCAGCAGTCCTAGCGGGGGAGATACGCAGTATTTT.